This T cell receptor (beta chain) was found in a study of OX40 agonist ivuxolimab in advanced cancers. About the study as a whole: Ivuxolimab was an agonistic, fully human IgG2 monoclonal antibody directed against OX40 (CD134), a costimulatory receptor. Intravenous ivuxolimab was administered to patients every 2 weeks at six dose levels: 0.01, 0.1, 0.3, 1.5, 3 and 10 mg/kg. Of the 50 to 55 dose-escalation patients, hepatocellular carcinoma was present in approximately 20, melanoma in about 15, renal cell carcinoma in 9 and head and neck cancer in 9. The dose-escalation cohort was roughly 80% male with a mean age of approximately 60 years, ranging from roughly 23 to 79. Prior anti-PD-1, anti-PD-L1 or anti-CTLA-4 therapy was permitted, and 35% to 40% of dose-escalation patients had received checkpoint inhibitors. Partial responses occurred in three dose-escalation patients, of whom one had hepatocellular carcinoma and two had cutaneous melanoma. The point of sequencing TCRbeta in the periphery was to test whether ivuxolimab changed TCR sequence diversity and drove clonal T-cell expansion. The paper covers the monotherapy dose-escalation part of the phase I ivuxolimab trial, which included N of about 56 patients. What the research found in general, with its limitations: The antigen specificity of the peripheral T cells that underwent clonal expansion was not determined. At doses of 0.1 to 3.0 mg/kg, clonal expansion of both CD4+ and CD8+ blood T cells was observed from baseline to week 6. Low levels of normalized T-cell clonal expansion were also seen in some patients who did not respond. After ivuxolimab, expanded clones were on average more numerous among CD8+ T cells than among CD4+ T cells. In partial responders in the 0.1-3.0 mg/kg groups, normalized peripheral clonal expansion was found to be among the lowest, especially among CD8+ T cells.

This clone has just a few counts. This receptor's antigen is unknown. No quality values exist for individual bases; no much larger clone is one base distant. For sequencing of the TCRbeta CDR3 region, genomic DNA was extracted from the sorted cells. The immunoSEQ Assay was used for sequencing of TCRbeta CDR3 regions. TCRdb retrieved this table from immuneACCESS and kept in-frame rearrangements only. Not all clones are present; in checked studies, unresolved V genes account for under half, and no reason is known for the remainder. Here the sample has approximately 32,000 clones; roughly nine tenths occur a single time. Clones ranked in the top ten supply approximately 9.7% of the sample. The trial excluded patients who had a history of autoimmune disease or who were on systemic immunosuppression. Peripheral blood for TCR sequencing was collected from all dose cohorts at baseline, on cycle 4 day 1, and on cycle 7 day 1. The samples were taken from a phase I, first-in-human, multicenter, open-label dose-escalation trial of ivuxolimab. Adults with locally advanced or metastatic melanoma, renal cell, hepatocellular, or head and neck squamous cell carcinoma were enrolled in the trial. CD4+ and CD8+ T cells were sorted separately from peripheral blood before TCR sequencing.

The clonotype was recovered from an adult with an advanced solid tumor such as melanoma, head and neck, liver or kidney cancer. The sample was CD4+ or CD8+ T cells sorted from blood, taken in a trial of the OX40 agonist ivuxolimab.

The CDR3 protein sequence reads: CARRALNTEAFF. DNA sequence: TGTGCCAGGAGGGCCTTGAACACTGAAGCTTTCTTT. This chain is built from TRBV21-1 and TRBJ1-1. TRBV21-1 is listed as a pseudogene. Reading from cysteine to phenylalanine, the CDR3 counts 12 amino acids. Only the CDR3 region is kept as DNA, spanning 36 bases read in frame from base 1.